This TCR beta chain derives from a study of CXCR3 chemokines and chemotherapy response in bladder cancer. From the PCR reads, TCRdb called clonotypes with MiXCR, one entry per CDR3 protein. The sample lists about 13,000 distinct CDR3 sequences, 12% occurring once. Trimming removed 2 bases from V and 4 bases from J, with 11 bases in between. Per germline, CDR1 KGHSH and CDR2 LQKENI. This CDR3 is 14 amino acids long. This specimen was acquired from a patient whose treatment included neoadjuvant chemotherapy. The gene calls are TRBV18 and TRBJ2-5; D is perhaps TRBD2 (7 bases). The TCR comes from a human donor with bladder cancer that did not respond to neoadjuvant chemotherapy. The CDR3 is CASSPRGGSETQYF. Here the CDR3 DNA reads TGTGCCAGCTCACCAAGGGGGGGCTCAGAGACCCAGTACTTC.